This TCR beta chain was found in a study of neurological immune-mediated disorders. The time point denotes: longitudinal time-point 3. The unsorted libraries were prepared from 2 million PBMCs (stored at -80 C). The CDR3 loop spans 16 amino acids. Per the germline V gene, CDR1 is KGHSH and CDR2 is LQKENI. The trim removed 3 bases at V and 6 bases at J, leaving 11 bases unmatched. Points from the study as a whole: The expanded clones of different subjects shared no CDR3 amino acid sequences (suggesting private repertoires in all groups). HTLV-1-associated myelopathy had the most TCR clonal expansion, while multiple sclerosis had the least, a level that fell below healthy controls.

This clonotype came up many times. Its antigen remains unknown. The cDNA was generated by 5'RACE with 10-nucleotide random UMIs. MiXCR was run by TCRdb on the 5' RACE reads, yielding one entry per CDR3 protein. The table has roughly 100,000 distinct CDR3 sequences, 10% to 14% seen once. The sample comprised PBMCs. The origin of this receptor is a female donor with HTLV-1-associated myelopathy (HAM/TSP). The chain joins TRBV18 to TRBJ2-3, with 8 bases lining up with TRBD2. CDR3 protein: CASSPEGTRLSDTQYF. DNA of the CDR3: TGTGCCAGCTCACCTGAGGGGACTAGACTATCCGATACGCAGTATTTT.